These T cell receptor beta chains were read from a single sample in a study of T cell responses to AZD1222 COVID-19 vaccine. The method was immunoSEQ multiplex PCR; TCRdb's version includes in-frame clones alone and lacks a portion of them. The table lists 110,000 to 150,000 clones, about 92% of them singletons. The sequences come from peripheral blood, collected on day 0 of AZD1222 vaccination. Receptor source: an adult in good health. The CDR3 runs from the conserved cysteine through the conserved F or W. A D gene is named only where the DNA matches it firmly. Not all rows give a size; the values are once, few, many and, for expanded clones, a class.

TRBJ1-5	-	-	TRBV19	CASSIPGSNQPQHF	TGTGCCAGTAGTATTCCGGGGAGTAATCAGCCCCAGCATTTT
TRBJ2-5	-	-	TRBV7-8	CASSLVLVGGTETQYF	TGTGCCAGCAGCTTAGTCCTTGTCGGGGGAACAGAGACCCAGTACTTC
TRBJ2-1	-	once	TRBV6-5	CASSYGPYNEQFF	TGTGCCAGCAGTTACGGCCCCTACAATGAGCAGTTCTTC
TRBJ1-4	-	-	TRBV7-3	CASRAGVATNEKLFF	TGTGCCAGCAGGGCCGGGGTTGCAACTAATGAAAAACTGTTTTTT
TRBJ1-2	-	-	TRBV29-1	CSVGGVGNGYTF	TGCAGCGTTGGCGGGGTGGGGAATGGCTACACCTTC
TRBJ2-1	-	-	TRBV3-1/TRBV3-2	CASSQGPASSYNEQFF	TGTGCCAGCAGCCAAGGTCCGGCCTCCTCCTACAATGAGCAGTTCTTC
TRBJ1-3	-	-	TRBV3-1/TRBV3-2	CASSVRSGNTIYF	TGTGCCAGCAGCGTCCGTTCTGGAAACACCATATATTTT
TRBJ2-1	-	-	TRBV4-1	CASSQDPASYNEQFF	TGCGCCAGCAGCCAAGATCCGGCCTCCTACAATGAGCAGTTCTTC
TRBJ1-1	TRBD1	-	TRBV5-1	CASSRIVQGAFMNTEAFF	TGCGCCAGCAGCCGAATAGTACAGGGGGCTTTTATGAACACTGAAGCTTTCTTT
TRBJ2-5	-	-	TRBV28	CATQPYGQETQYF	TGCGCTACCCAACCTTACGGCCAAGAGACCCAGTACTTC
TRBJ1-1	-	-	TRBV5-6	CASSLGLNTEAFF	TGTGCCAGCAGCTTGGGCCTGAACACTGAAGCTTTCTTT
TRBJ2-7	-	-	TRBV5-5	CASSLAVGRAYEQYF	TGTGCCAGCAGCTTGGCGGTCGGCAGGGCCTACGAGCAGTACTTC
TRBJ1-1	-	-	TRBV4-2	CASSQDIWGAGEAFF	TGTGCCAGCAGCCAAGATATCTGGGGCGCCGGTGAAGCTTTCTTT
TRBJ2-6	-	-	TRBV7-6	CASSLDAGANVLTF	TGTGCCAGCAGCTTAGATGCTGGGGCCAACGTCCTGACTTTC
TRBJ2-7	TRBD2	-	TRBV5-4	CASRNAGVWEQYF	TGTGCCAGCAGGAACGCGGGGGTTTGGGAGCAGTACTTC
TRBJ1-1	-	-	TRBV25-1	CATIRGTEAFF	TGTGCCACCATACGGGGCACTGAAGCTTTCTTT
TRBJ2-3	TRBD2	-	TRBV2	CASRLLAGGSSDTQYF	TGTGCCAGCAGATTACTAGCGGGGGGGTCTTCAGATACGCAGTATTTT
TRBJ1-4	-	-	TRBV7-8	CASSLGRLGVTNEKLFF	TGTGCCAGCAGCTTAGGACGATTGGGGGTAACTAATGAAAAACTGTTTTTT
TRBJ1-1	TRBD1	-	TRBV5-5	CASNDRGMNTEAFF	TGTGCCAGCAACGACAGGGGGATGAACACTGAAGCTTTCTTT
TRBJ2-1	-	-	TRBV12-3/TRBV12-4	CASRGYEQFF	TGTGCCAGCAGGGGGTATGAGCAGTTCTTC
TRBJ2-5	TRBD2	-	TRBV7-9	CASSLMAGVEWSQYF	TGTGCCAGCAGCTTGATGGCGGGGGTCGAATGGTCCCAGTACTTC
TRBJ2-7	-	-	TRBV27	CASSRGPSPLYEQYF	TGTGCCAGCAGCCGCGGCCCCTCACCCCTCTACGAGCAGTACTTC
TRBJ1-1	-	-	TRBV5-5	CASSFRGPEAFF	TGTGCCAGCAGCTTCCGGGGTCCTGAAGCTTTCTTT
TRBJ1-5	-	-	TRBV6-5	CASSPNTGDQPQHF	TGTGCCAGCAGTCCTAATACAGGAGATCAGCCCCAGCATTTT
TRBJ2-3	TRBD2	-	TRBV9	CASSVELAGGIDTQYF	TGTGCCAGCAGCGTAGAACTAGCGGGGGGGATAGATACGCAGTATTTT
TRBJ1-6	-	-	TRBV6-4	CASSDFSRRGSVSSYNSPLHF	TGTGCCAGCAGTGACTTTTCGAGAAGGGGGTCCGTTAGCTCCTATAATTCACCCCTCCACTTT
TRBJ2-2	-	-	TRBV19	CASRGENTGELFF	TGTGCCAGTAGGGGGGAGAACACCGGGGAGCTGTTTTTT
TRBJ2-3	TRBD2	-	TRBV19	CASSTEAGVGTDTQYF	TGTGCCAGTAGTACTGAAGCGGGGGTGGGTACAGATACGCAGTATTTT
TRBJ2-1	-	-	TRBV5-1	CASSLALSNYGSGNEQFF	TGCGCCAGCAGCTTGGCCCTGTCGAATTATGGGTCAGGGAATGAGCAGTTCTTC
TRBJ2-1	-	-	TRBV29-1	CSVEAGLIYNEQFF	TGCAGCGTTGAAGCAGGGCTTATTTACAATGAGCAGTTCTTC
TRBJ2-7	-	-	TRBV29-1	CSVEDRDGPYEQYF	TGCAGCGTTGAAGATCGAGACGGACCCTACGAGCAGTACTTC
TRBJ1-5	-	-	TRBV30	CAWTPLGGWNQPQHF	TGTGCCTGGACTCCTCTAGGGGGTTGGAATCAGCCCCAGCATTTT
TRBJ1-6	TRBD1	few	TRBV7-3	CASSPTGGHSPLHF	TGTGCCAGCAGCCCGACAGGGGGGCATTCACCCCTCCACTTT
TRBJ1-3	-	-	TRBV6-5	CASSYSNSLMGNTIYF	TGTGCCAGCAGTTACTCGAATTCGTTGATGGGAAACACCATATATTTT
TRBJ2-5	TRBD2	-	TRBV2	CASSGSAGGRYF	TGTGCCAGCAGTGGCTCAGCGGGGGGCCGGTACTTC
TRBJ2-1	-	-	TRBV5-1	CASSLARVDEQFF	TGCGCCAGCAGCTTGGCCCGCGTGGATGAGCAGTTCTTC
TRBJ1-4	-	-	TRBV18	CASSSDLNEKLFF	TGTGCCAGCTCCTCGGACCTAAATGAAAAACTGTTTTTT
TRBJ1-1	TRBD1	-	TRBV4-2	CASSQDRGTVPLMNTEAFF	TGTGCCAGCAGCCAAGATCGAGGGACAGTACCCCTAATGAACACTGAAGCTTTCTTT
TRBJ2-6	-	-	TRBV6-4	CASSDSSSGANVLTF	TGTGCCAGCAGTGACTCCAGCTCTGGGGCCAACGTCCTGACTTTC